Listed here are 18 T cell receptor beta chains from one sample, sequenced in a study of blood T cell repertoires in COVID-19. Some clones are missing from TCRdb's copy, which holds only in-frame ones; the method was immunoSEQ multiplex PCR. The sample contains 130,000 to 150,000 clones, about 77% of which appear only once. What was sequenced was peripheral blood. Source of these receptors: a man aged 60 to 75 with acute or convalescent COVID-19.

DNA of the CDR3: TGTGCCAGCAGTGACCAGGGAATAAGTCAGCCCCAGCATTTT. It yields the protein CASSDQGISQPQHF. The gene calls are TRBV6-1 and TRBJ1-5; D perhaps matches TRBD1 (5 bases). The V end lost 3 bases, the J end lost 6 bases, and 12 bases lay between the germline ends. Looked up from germline, CDR1 is MNHNS and CDR2 is SASEGT. The CDR3 is made up of 14 amino acids.

V usage is TRBV5-5 and J usage is TRBJ2-2; 14 bases are shared with TRBD2. This CDR3 is 18 amino acids long. CDR1 is SGHKS, CDR2 YYEKEE, per germline (reference sequence). Germline trimming cut 4 bases from V and 6 bases from J; bases unmatched to any gene: 11. Here the CDR3 reads CASSQGLAGVGSSGELFF. The CDR3 bases are TGTGCCAGCAGCCAGGGACTAGCGGGAGTCGGGTCGTCCGGGGAGCTGTTTTTT.

The chain carries TRBV6-5 and TRBJ2-7; TRBD1 agrees at 8 bases. CDR1 is MNHEY and CDR2 is SVGAGI in the germline V gene. The CDR3 is 15 amino acids. Trimming took 7 bases from V and 1 from J; bases not matched to a gene: 9. This CDR3 reads CASNGQGHRSYEQYF. In nucleotides, the CDR3 is TGTGCCAGCAACGGACAGGGACACCGGTCCTACGAGCAGTACTTC.

In its sample, this clone was seen once. The chain has TRBV6-5 and TRBJ1-6; D gene ambiguous. V was shortened by 7 bases and J by 11 bases, with 15 bases between the two germline ends. The germline V gene has CDR1 MNHEY and CDR2 SVGAGI. This CDR3 contains 13 residues. CDR3 sequence reads: CASTRAGTTPLHF. The CDR3 region has the DNA TGTGCCAGCACCCGAGCAGGAACGACACCCCTCCACTTT.

V and J are TRBV4-1 and TRBJ1-6; 9 nucleotides align to TRBD1. Per the germline V gene, CDR1 is MGHRA and CDR2 is YSYEKL. Trimming at V came to 6 bases and at J to 8 bases, leaving 8 bases not matched to a gene. CDR3 length equals 15 residues. CDR3 sequence: CASSYFGTGYSPLHF. Written as DNA, the CDR3 is TGCGCCAGCAGTTACTTCGGGACAGGGTATTCACCCCTCCACTTT.

This chain uses TRBV19 with TRBJ2-1; 8 bases match TRBD1. V gave up 2 bases and J gave up 9 bases; unmatched junction bases: 3. The germline V gene has CDR1 LNHDA and CDR2 SQIVND (reference sequence). The CDR3 is 13 residues long. The CDR3 bases are TGTGCCAGTAGTATAACAGGGGGTATTGAGCAGTTCTTC. The encoded protein is CASSITGGIEQFF.

This CDR3 reads CASSRTGSEQYF. In nucleotides, the CDR3 is TGTGCCAGCAGCCGGACGGGGTCCGAGCAGTACTTC. The chain uses TRBV7-8 and TRBJ2-7, with D possibly TRBD2 on 5 matching bases. CDR3 length: 12 residues. Germline V gene lookup returns CDR1 SGHVS and CDR2 FQNEAQ. V was cut by 5 bases and J by 6 bases, with 11 bases left in between.

V is TRBV7-8 and J is TRBJ2-2; tentatively, D is TRBD2 (7 bases). V was shortened by 2 bases and J by 6 bases, with 13 bases between the two germline ends. Per the germline V gene, CDR1 is SGHVS and CDR2 is FQNEAQ. The CDR3 sequence is 15 residues long. CDR3 amino acids: CASSLSEGGAGELFF. In nucleotides, the CDR3 is TGTGCCAGCAGCTTATCGGAAGGGGGGGCCGGGGAGCTGTTTTTT. Based on the CDR3 plus reference TRBV7-8 and TRBJ2-2, the full variable domain is GAGVSQSPRYKVAKRGQDVALRCDPISGHVSLFWYQQALGQGPEFLTYFQNEAQLDKSGLPSDRFFAERPEGSVSTLKIQRTQQEDSAVYLCASSLSEGGAGELFFGEGSRLTVL.

This clone was counted at least ten times. The J gene is TRBJ2-7, the V gene TRBV5-4, with 8 bases identical to TRBD2. This CDR3 contains 14 residues. The ends lost 2 bases at V and 3 bases at J; junction bases unmatched: 4. Per the germline V gene, CDR1 is SGHNT and CDR2 is YYREEE (reference sequence). The CDR3 DNA reads TGTGCCAGCAGCTTCGGGACTAGAATCTACGAGCAGTACTTC. It encodes CASSFGTRIYEQYF.

The rearrangement links TRBV9 to TRBJ1-5; unclear D gene. In germline, CDR1 is SGDLS, CDR2 YYNGEE. This CDR3 is built from 14 residues. V was shortened by 0 bases and J by 2 bases, with 6 bases between the two germline ends. The CDR3 loop reads CASSVGAGNQPQHF. DNA of the CDR3: TGTGCCAGCAGCGTAGGGGCAGGCAATCAGCCCCAGCATTTT.

This chain links TRBV7-8 with TRBJ2-2, with TRBD1 matching 8 bases. Per the germline V gene, CDR1 is SGHVS and CDR2 is FQNEAQ. V was clipped by 1 base and J by 3 bases; unmatched bases: 7. The length of the CDR3 is 17 residues. The CDR3 loop is CASSLGDRGRDTGELFF. CDR3 nucleotide sequence: TGTGCCAGCAGCTTAGGCGACAGGGGCAGGGACACCGGGGAGCTGTTTTTT.

This chain links TRBV19 with TRBJ1-1; the match to TRBD1 covers 7 bases. V trimming: 5 bases; J trimming: 10 bases; junction bases outside the gene matches: 13. CDR1 is LNHDA and CDR2 is SQIVND in the germline V gene (reference sequence). This CDR3 is built from 14 residues. This CDR3 is CASSLSPATGRAFF. CDR3 in DNA: TGTGCCAGTAGTCTCTCTCCCGCGACAGGGAGAGCTTTCTTT.

This chain uses TRBV30 with TRBJ1-5; TRBD1 is a possible D gene (6 bases). This CDR3 spans 15 amino acids. V was clipped by 0 bases and J by 5 bases, with 14 bases between them. CDR1 is GTSNPN, CDR2 SVGIG, per germline (reference sequence). The CDR3 DNA reads as TGTGCCTGGAGTGTGACAGGCTACGACGATCAGCCCCAGCATTTT. Translation gives CAWSVTGYDDQPQHF. Together with reference TRBV30 and TRBJ1-5, the CDR3 gives the full variable domain: SQTIHQWPATLVQPVGSPLSLECTVEGTSNPNLYWYRQAAGRGLQLLFYSVGIGQISSEVPQNLSASRPQDRQFILSSKKLLLSDSGFYLCAWSVTGYDDQPQHFGDGTRLSIL.

V is TRBV3-1 (or the pseudogene TRBV3-2) and J is TRBJ2-3; 7 nucleotides agree with TRBD2. V shed 0 bases and J 0 bases; nucleotides not matched to a gene: 9. The CDR3 covers 18 residues. CDR1 and CDR2 from the germline V gene are LGHDT and YNNKEL (reference sequence). This CDR3 reads CASSQEPHERGSTDTQYF. The CDR3 DNA reads TGTGCCAGCAGCCAAGAGCCCCACGAGCGGGGAAGCACAGATACGCAGTATTTT.

The J gene is TRBJ1-4, the V gene TRBV24-1, with 11 bases matching TRBD1. The V segment lost 2 bases and the J segment 5 bases; nucleotides outside the gene matches: 0. This CDR3 is built from 15 residues. Germline values: CDR1 KGHDR, CDR2 SFDVKD. In DNA, the CDR3 is TGTGCCACCAGTGATTGGGACAGGGGGAATGAAAAACTGTTTTTT. This gives the protein CATSDWDRGNEKLFF.

This sequence joins TRBV12-5 and TRBJ2-2; TRBD2 matches at 7 bases. CDR1 LGHNT and CDR2 FRNRAP come from the germline V gene. CDR3 size: 16 residues. The V and J ends lost 0 bases and 5 bases, in that order; junction bases with no gene match: 6. Written as DNA, the CDR3 is TGTGCTAGTGGTTTGGTTGGGGGGGTAGGGACCGGGGAGCTGTTTTTT. Translating gives CASGLVGGVGTGELFF.

The genes are TRBV5-1 and TRBJ2-1; unclear D gene. The ends were cut back, 0 bases at V and 5 bases at J, with 6 bases in the middle. Per the germline V gene, CDR1 is SGHRS and CDR2 is YFSETQ. The CDR3 is 13 residues long. CDR3 nucleotides: TGCGCCAGCAGCTTGGACCAGAACAATGAGCAGTTCTTC. It yields the protein CASSLDQNNEQFF.

V and J are TRBV9 and TRBJ2-3; 8 nucleotides match TRBD1. The CDR3 extends over 16 amino acids. Germline CDR1 and CDR2: SGDLS and YYNGEE. J gave up 0 bases and V 4 bases, and 7 bases lay outside the gene matches. CDR3 residues: CASSIRTGTSTDTQYF. The CDR3 region has the DNA TGTGCCAGCAGCATACGGACAGGGACTAGCACAGATACGCAGTATTTT.